The 13 T cell receptor beta chains below were found in one sample sequenced in a study of sequential checkpoint blockade in melanoma. Assay used: immunoSEQ multiplex PCR; TCRdb lists only in-frame clones, some missing. The data hold around 18,000 clones, with 60% to 80% observed a single time. Treatment given: randomized to nivolumab then ipilimumab (arm A) or the reverse (arm B). Sample: CD8+ T cells sorted from blood (inferred from file names), taken from a patient given nivolumab and ipilimumab in sequence. All receptors derive from a human donor with melanoma.

This clone was counted a few times. The chain employs TRBV18 and TRBJ2-5; D gene uncertain. CDR1 and CDR2 from the germline V gene are KGHSH and LQKENI. Trimming pared 3 bases from V and 2 bases from J, leaving 4 bases between. CDR3 size: 12 residues. CDR3 bases: TGTGCCAGCTCACCCGGGCAAGAGACCCAGTACTTC. Translated, it gives CASSPGQETQYF. The variable domain in full, with the rest retrieved from reference TRBV18 and TRBJ2-5, is NAGVMQNPRHLVRRRGQEARLRCSPMKGHSHVYWYRQLPEEGLKFMVYLQKENIIDESGMPKERFSAEFPKEGPSILRIQQVVRGDSAAYFCASSPGQETQYFGPGTRLLVL.

This clone was seen only a few times. The germline gene is not matched at one end of the junction; a read error may be the cause. The genes are TRBV5-4 and TRBJ2-7; 14 bases map to TRBD2. This CDR3 has 18 residues. Germline loops: CDR1 SGHNT, CDR2 YYREEE (reference sequence). The CDR3 nucleotides read TGTGCCAGAAGCTTGGAAGGGACTAGCGGGAGTCAAAGGGACGAGCAGTACTTC. Amino acids: CARSLEGTSGSQRDEQYF.

The chain couples TRBV9 to TRBJ2-5; 8 nucleotides line up with TRBD2. The J call may be incorrect, as the DNA end agrees better with TRBJ2-7. This CDR3 spans 16 amino acids. Looked up from germline, CDR1 is SGDLS and CDR2 is YYNGEE. CDR3 region: CASSAFGRSGGDEQYF. The CDR3 nucleotides are TGTGCCAGCAGCGCCTTCGGTAGGTCGGGAGGGGACGAGCAGTACTTC.

This clone was seen once. The rearrangement uses TRBV4-1 and TRBJ2-7, with 8 bases matching TRBD1. The germline gives CDR1 MGHRA, CDR2 YSYEKL. After removal of 1 base from V and 4 bases from J, the junction contained 9 bases not matched to a gene. The CDR3 runs to 16 residues. The CDR3 loop reads CASSQGSDRVTYEQYF. The CDR3 DNA sequence: TGCGCCAGCAGCCAAGGGTCGGACAGGGTCACGTACGAGCAGTACTTC.

This chain links TRBV27 with TRBJ2-5; 14 bases match TRBD2. Germline CDR1 MNHEY, CDR2 SMNVEV (reference sequence). V was pared by 3 bases and J by 5 bases, with 11 bases of the junction left unmatched. CDR3 length: 18 residues. The CDR3 DNA reads TGTGCCAGCAGTTTCCGCACAATAGGGACTAGCGGGAGTGAGACCCAGTACTTC. Encoded protein: CASSFRTIGTSGSETQYF.

The chain couples TRBV4-2 to TRBJ2-3, with D tentatively TRBD2 (5 bases). This CDR3 has 16 amino acids. Germline-derived CDR1 and CDR2 are LGHNA and YNFKEQ. V was trimmed by 8 bases and J by 0 bases, leaving 18 bases between them. In DNA form, the CDR3 reads TGTGCCAGCCGCGGAGAGGGCGGGTCTAGCACAGATACGCAGTATTTT. This encodes CASRGEGGSSTDTQYF.

V and J are TRBV19 and TRBJ2-1; D uncertain. The germline V gene encodes CDR1 LNHDA and CDR2 SQIVND (reference sequence). Trimming left V 2 bases short and J 5 bases short, with 19 bases between. This CDR3 is built from 17 residues. In DNA, the CDR3 is TGTGCCAGTAGTATATGGGCAGGTAAAGGCCTGCACAATGAGCAGTTCTTC. The encoded protein is CASSIWAGKGLHNEQFF. The whole variable domain, filled in from reference TRBV19 and TRBJ2-1, reads DGGITQSPKYLFRKEGQNVTLSCEQNLNHDAMYWYRQDPGQGLRLIYYSQIVNDFQKGDIAEGYSVSREKKESFPLTVTSAQKNPTAFYLCASSIWAGKGLHNEQFFGPGTRLTVL.

The gene calls are TRBV7-7 and TRBJ2-5, with a possible D match to TRBD2 (6 bases). This CDR3 comprises 15 residues. CDR1 and CDR2 from the germline V gene are SSHAT and FNYEAQ (reference sequence). CDR3 in DNA: TGTGCTAGCGGCTTAGAGAGGGTATCCCAAGAGACCCAGTACTTC. It codes for CASGLERVSQETQYF.

The chain uses TRBV27 and TRBJ2-1, with 8 bases lining up with TRBD2. The CDR3 loop spans 16 amino acids. After removal of 8 bases from V and 8 bases from J, the junction contained 17 bases not matched to a gene. Per germline, CDR1 MNHEY and CDR2 SMNVEV (reference sequence). The CDR3 DNA follows: TGTGCCAGCTTTATCTCGGGCGGGGGGCGGTCGGATGAGCAGTTCTTC. Translating it yields CASFISGGGRSDEQFF.

This clone was seen only once. The gene calls are TRBV29-1 and TRBJ2-5; 12 bases line up with TRBD1. V was clipped by 1 base and J by 11 bases; unmatched bases: 14. This CDR3 is built from 16 residues. Germline CDR1 reads SQVTM; CDR2 reads ANQGSEA. CDR3 protein: CSVEVGDRGLPWEQYF. The CDR3 DNA sequence: TGCAGCGTTGAAGTAGGGGACAGGGGGCTCCCCTGGGAGCAGTACTTC.

The chain links TRBV13 to TRBJ2-2, with 9 bases identical to TRBD2. Trimming at V came to 2 bases and at J to 7 bases, leaving 8 bases not matched to a gene. CDR3 length: 16 residues. Germline CDR1 reads PRHDT; CDR2 reads FYEKMQ (reference sequence). DNA for the CDR3: TGTGCCAGCAGCTTATCGCAGCGGGAGGACGGCGGGGAGCTGTTTTTT. This translates into CASSLSQREDGGELFF.

The J gene is TRBJ2-2, the V gene TRBV27; D gene unclear. Germline CDR1 and CDR2: MNHEY and SMNVEV (reference sequence). V was clipped by 4 bases and J by 8 bases, with 11 bases between them. This CDR3 is built from 13 residues. CDR3 coding DNA: TGTGCCAGCAGTTACAAATTCGGGGGGGAGCTGTTTTTT. Translating it yields CASSYKFGGELFF.

The rearrangement joins TRBV6-5 to TRBJ2-1, with TRBD2 identical over 10 bases. The germline V gene encodes CDR1 MNHEY and CDR2 SVGAGI. The CDR3 loop spans 13 amino acids. V lost 2 bases, J lost 14 bases, and 6 bases stayed unmatched. The CDR3 protein is CASSYNSGGSKFF. In nucleotides, the CDR3 is TGTGCCAGCAGTTACAATAGCGGGGGGAGTAAGTTCTTC.